The 29 T cell receptor beta chains listed next were all sequenced from one sample in a study of OX40 agonist ivuxolimab in advanced cancers. Profiling relied on immunoSEQ multiplex PCR, and the TCRdb table lists in-frame clones only, not all of them. Of approximately 79,000 clones listed, about nine tenths are singletons. The source was CD4+ or CD8+ T cells sorted from blood, collected in a trial of the OX40 agonist ivuxolimab. These receptors were collected from an adult with an advanced solid tumor such as melanoma, head and neck, liver or kidney cancer.

This clone was observed once. This chain connects TRBV5-1 to TRBJ1-2, with 12 bases identical to TRBD1. The germline V gene has CDR1 SGHRS and CDR2 YFSETQ. Losses at the gene ends were 4 bases for V and 8 bases for J; bases not matched to a gene: 3. This CDR3 spans 13 amino acids. The CDR3 DNA follows: TGCGCCAGCAGCATGGGACAGGGGGCAGGCTACACCTTC. Translating gives CASSMGQGAGYTF. Full variable domain (remainder filled in from reference TRBV5-1 and TRBJ1-2): KAGVTQTPRYLIKTRGQQVTLSCSPISGHRSVSWYQQTPGQGLQFLFEYFSETQRNKGNFPGRFSGRQFSNSRSEMNVSTLELGDSALYLCASSMGQGAGYTFGSGTRLTVV.

This clone was observed a few times. The V and J genes are TRBV23-1 and TRBJ1-1; no reliable D call. TRBV23-1 falls under the ORF class, with uncertain function. The CDR3 sequence is 12 residues long. Trimming took 0 bases from V and 11 from J, leaving 10 bases between them. In DNA, the CDR3 is TGCGCCAGCAGTCAATCTAAGTTTGGGGCTTTCTTT. Protein product: CASSQSKFGAFF.

This chain connects TRBV19 to TRBJ1-5; 7 positions agree with TRBD1. CDR3 length: 15 amino acids. Germline V gene lookup returns CDR1 LNHDA and CDR2 SQIVND (reference sequence). V lost 5 bases, J lost 4 bases, and 8 bases stayed unmatched. Written as DNA, the CDR3 is TGTGCCAGTAGTCCCTTAGGACAGGATAATCAGCCCCAGCATTTT. Amino acids: CASSPLGQDNQPQHF.

Only one count was recorded for this clone. The chain links TRBV15 to TRBJ2-7, with TRBD2 identical over 9 bases. The CDR3 contains 19 residues. CDR1 and CDR2 (germline): LNHNV, YYDKDF (reference sequence). V was clipped by 0 bases and J by 0 bases; unmatched bases: 12. The CDR3 DNA reads TGTGCCACCAGCAGAGATCGCCTAGCGGGAAGGGGGGACTCCTACGAGCAGTACTTC. This sequence encodes CATSRDRLAGRGDSYEQYF.

This chain's CDR3 is CASSQTTGASVATNEKLFF. For the CDR3, the DNA is TGTGCCAGCTCACAAACGACAGGGGCGTCGGTTGCAACTAATGAAAAACTGTTTTTT. V usage is TRBV18 and J usage is TRBJ1-4, with 8 bases lining up with TRBD1. Germline loops: CDR1 KGHSH, CDR2 LQKENI. With V trimmed by 4 bases and J by 0 bases, 13 bases remained unmatched. This CDR3 is built from 19 residues.

V and J are TRBV5-1 and TRBJ1-1; the D is unclear. CDR1 is SGHRS, CDR2 YFSETQ, per germline. This CDR3 spans 14 amino acids. V gave up 1 base and J gave up 3 bases, with 10 bases separating them. CDR3 sequence reads: CASSLILGDTEAFF. CDR3 bases: TGCGCCAGCAGCTTGATACTGGGCGACACTGAAGCTTTCTTT.

The chain recombines TRBV10-3 with TRBJ1-6; D remains ambiguous. The CDR3 has 14 residues. From germline, CDR1 is ENHRY and CDR2 SYGVKD. Trimming took 10 bases from V and 5 from J, leaving 15 bases between them. Here the CDR3 reads CATSRDPDNSPLHF. Here the CDR3 DNA reads TGTGCCACCAGCCGGGATCCGGATAATTCACCCCTCCACTTT.

The DNA of the CDR3 is TGTGCCAGCAGACCTGGCCCTTATCAGCCCCAGCATTTT. Protein product: CASRPGPYQPQHF. The V call is TRBV27, the J call TRBJ1-5; no definite D call. V lost 6 bases and J 5 bases, leaving 11 bases between the germline ends. This CDR3 comprises 13 residues. Per the germline V gene, CDR1 is MNHEY and CDR2 is SMNVEV (reference sequence).

This chain links TRBV6-1 with TRBJ1-2, with a weak D call TRBD1 (5 bases). Trimming pared 5 bases from V and 8 bases from J, leaving 6 bases between. Germline CDR1 reads MNHNS; CDR2 reads SASEGT. This CDR3 is built from 10 residues. Here the CDR3 DNA reads TGTGCCAGCAGTTGGGGGGGCTACACCTTC. It codes for CASSWGGYTF.

This chain connects TRBV29-1 to TRBJ2-7; 9 positions agree with TRBD1. The germline V gene has CDR1 SQVTM and CDR2 ANQGSEA. J gave up 2 bases and V 4 bases, and 0 bases lay outside the gene matches. The CDR3 has 12 amino acids. CDR3 region: CSVGTGAYEQYF. CDR3 DNA sequence: TGCAGCGTTGGGACAGGGGCCTACGAGCAGTACTTC.

The rearrangement joins TRBV7-9 to TRBJ2-7; no reliable D call. CDR3 length: 15 amino acids. V lost 2 bases to trimming and J lost 0 bases, with 11 bases between them. The germline V gene encodes CDR1 SEHNR and CDR2 FQNEAQ (reference sequence). The CDR3: CASSLSAVSSYEQYF. The CDR3 DNA sequence: TGTGCCAGCAGCTTATCTGCAGTGAGCTCCTACGAGCAGTACTTC.

The rearrangement joins TRBV5-4 to TRBJ2-7; 12 bases match TRBD2. The germline CDR1 and CDR2 sequences are SGHNT and YYREEE (reference sequence). This CDR3 spans 15 amino acids. V shed 2 bases and J 2 bases; nucleotides not matched to a gene: 2. For the CDR3, the DNA is TGTGCCAGCAGCTTTGGACTAGCGGGGACCTACGAGCAGTACTTC. Protein: CASSFGLAGTYEQYF.

The chain carries TRBV30 and TRBJ1-1; D is uncertain. Per the germline V gene, CDR1 is GTSNPN and CDR2 is SVGIG (reference sequence). This CDR3 is built from 11 residues. The ends were cut back, 3 bases at V and 11 bases at J, with 13 bases in the middle. In nucleotides, the CDR3 is TGTGCCTGGAGCCCTGGCCGGAGCGCTTTCTTT. Amino acid sequence: CAWSPGRSAFF.

V and J are TRBV27 and TRBJ1-1; possible D gene TRBD1, 5 bases. Germline assignment: CDR1 MNHEY and CDR2 SMNVEV (reference sequence). The CDR3 consists of 13 residues. Trimming shortened V by 6 bases and J by 5 bases, and 13 bases separated the two germline ends. The DNA of the CDR3 is TGTGCCAGCAGGACAAACAGGCAGACTGAAGCTTTCTTT. It is translated as CASRTNRQTEAFF.

The chain employs TRBV10-3 and TRBJ2-5; TRBD1 is a possible D gene (6 bases). Germline lookup yields CDR1 ENHRY and CDR2 SYGVKD. Trimming took 5 bases from V and 0 from J, leaving 10 bases between them. The CDR3 totals 14 residues. CDR3: CAISHRQDQETQYF. As DNA, the CDR3 is TGTGCCATCAGTCATAGACAGGACCAAGAGACCCAGTACTTC.

The chain couples TRBV11-2 to TRBJ2-1, with D maybe TRBD2 (6 bases). This CDR3 region has 13 residues. Trimming shortened V by 1 base and J by 11 bases, and 12 bases separated the two germline ends. Germline lookup yields CDR1 SGHAT and CDR2 FQNNGV. As DNA, the CDR3 is TGTGCCAGCAGCTTAGGCGGCCTAGCGCAGCAGTTCTTC. It codes for CASSLGGLAQQFF. The full variable domain, rest sourced from reference TRBV11-2 and TRBJ2-1, is EAGVAQSPRYKIIEKRQSVAFWCNPISGHATLYWYQQILGQGPKLLIQFQNNGVVDDSQLPKDRFSAERLKGVDSTLKIQPAKLEDSAVYLCASSLGGLAQQFFGPGTRLTVL.

The V and J genes are TRBV11-2 and TRBJ2-3; D remains unclear. V shed 3 bases and J shed 4 bases, with 11 bases lying between them. The germline V gene encodes CDR1 SGHAT and CDR2 FQNNGV. The CDR3 has 14 amino acids. The CDR3 sequence: CASSLSRAADTQYF. The CDR3 nucleotides read TGTGCCAGCAGCTTGAGCCGGGCGGCAGATACGCAGTATTTT.

V usage is TRBV30 and J usage is TRBJ2-1; 10 nucleotides line up with TRBD2. There are 17 residues in the CDR3. V lost 2 bases to trimming and J lost 6 bases; unmatched junction nucleotides: 13. Germline V lookup: CDR1 GTSNPN, CDR2 SVGIG (reference sequence). Here the CDR3 DNA reads TGTGCCTGGAGTCCCGATACGGGCGGACTAGCGGTCAATGAGCAGTTCTTC. Amino acid sequence: CAWSPDTGGLAVNEQFF.

This rearrangement joins TRBV7-9 to TRBJ2-7; D remains unclear. This CDR3 comprises 11 residues. Germline V gives CDR1 SEHNR, CDR2 FQNEAQ (reference sequence). V was pared by 5 bases and J by 2 bases, with 4 bases between. The CDR3 is CASSPAYEQYF. CDR3 DNA sequence: TGTGCCAGCAGCCCGGCCTACGAGCAGTACTTC.

The chain employs TRBV19 and TRBJ1-2; D is undetermined. Per germline, CDR1 LNHDA and CDR2 SQIVND (reference sequence). The CDR3 length is 13 residues. The V gene lost 1 base and the J gene lost 8 bases, with 11 bases spanning the gap. CDR3 bases: TGTGCCAGTAGTATAGGTGGAGGCGGCGGCTACACCTTC. The encoded protein is CASSIGGGGGYTF. The full variable domain, its missing parts supplied by reference TRBV19 and TRBJ1-2, is DGGITQSPKYLFRKEGQNVTLSCEQNLNHDAMYWYRQDPGQGLRLIYYSQIVNDFQKGDIAEGYSVSREKKESFPLTVTSAQKNPTAFYLCASSIGGGGGYTFGSGTRLTVV.

The chain carries TRBV5-1 and TRBJ2-1, with D hard to call. The CDR3 contains 15 residues. Germline V lookup: CDR1 SGHRS, CDR2 YFSETQ. V dropped 5 bases and J dropped 0 bases, with 12 bases sitting between them. The CDR3 region is CASSLEFRSYNEQFF. CDR3 nucleotide sequence: TGCGCCAGCAGTTTAGAGTTCCGCTCCTACAATGAGCAGTTCTTC.

This clone was detected only once. This rearrangement joins TRBV29-1 to TRBJ2-2; TRBD2 might be the D (7 bases). In germline, CDR1 is SQVTM, CDR2 ANQGSEA. The CDR3 loop spans 13 amino acids. Trimming shortened V by 3 bases and J by 7 bases, and 12 bases separated the two germline ends. The CDR3: CSVDAGAHGELFF. CDR3 nucleotide sequence: TGCAGCGTTGATGCGGGGGCACACGGGGAGCTGTTTTTT.

The chain employs TRBV27 and TRBJ2-7, with D maybe TRBD1 (5 bases). The V gene's germline CDR1 is MNHEY and CDR2 SMNVEV (reference sequence). The CDR3 length is 15 residues. V was shortened by 4 bases and J by 0 bases, with 13 bases between the two germline ends. The CDR3 coding sequence is TGTGCCAGCAGTTCCCGGACACTACACTCCTACGAGCAGTACTTC. Its translation: CASSSRTLHSYEQYF.

This chain uses TRBV6-1 with TRBJ1-2; the D is unclear. CDR1 and CDR2 from the germline V gene are MNHNS and SASEGT. The CDR3 is 14 amino acids. V was clipped by 1 base and J by 4 bases, with 10 bases between them. CDR3 sequence (DNA): TGTGCCAGCAGTGAAGGATCAGGTACCTATGGCTACACCTTC. Its protein is CASSEGSGTYGYTF.

The V gene is TRBV2, the J gene TRBJ2-7; 9 nucleotides agree with TRBD1. CDR3 length: 14 amino acids. V lost 8 bases, J lost 1 base, and 6 bases stayed unmatched. Germline V CDR1 and CDR2: SNHLY, FYNNEI. The DNA of the CDR3 is TGTGCCAGCCTCCGGGACAGGGTGTCCTACGAGCAGTACTTC. Protein product: CASLRDRVSYEQYF. The variable domain in full, completed from reference TRBV2 and TRBJ2-7, reads EPEVTQTPSHQVTQMGQEVILRCVPISNHLYFYWYRQILGQKVEFLVSFYNNEISEKSEIFDDQFSVERPDGSNFTLKIRSTKLEDSAMYFCASLRDRVSYEQYFGPGTRLTVT.

The genes are TRBV7-2 and TRBJ2-1; no clear D gene. Looked up from germline, CDR1 is SGHTA and CDR2 is FQGNSA. The CDR3 consists of 14 residues. Deletions cut 1 base from V and 7 bases from J, with 11 bases between. The CDR3 DNA follows: TGTGCCAGCAGCTTAGAGGTTCTCCTGAATGAGCAGTTCTTC. Translating gives CASSLEVLLNEQFF.

This chain connects TRBV6-1 to TRBJ1-1; 8 bases map to TRBD1. The CDR3 sequence is 14 residues long. V trimming: 6 bases; J trimming: 0 bases; junction bases outside the gene matches: 3. Germline CDR1 is MNHNS and CDR2 is SASEGT. The CDR3 nucleotides are TGTGCCAGCAGCGTGGGACAGGTGAACACTGAAGCTTTCTTT. It specifies CASSVGQVNTEAFF.

This CDR3 is CASSPTSGIKTQYF. The CDR3 bases are TGTGCCAGCAGCCCCACTAGCGGGATTAAGACCCAGTACTTC. V and J are TRBV7-6 and TRBJ2-5, with 10 nucleotides matching TRBD2. Germline lookup yields CDR1 SGHVS and CDR2 FNYEAQ. J gave up 6 bases and V 5 bases, and 6 bases lay outside the gene matches. This CDR3 comprises 14 residues.

The DNA for the CDR3 is TGTGCCAGCAGTGAGGGGGCAGGGCCCCTCTACTACGAGCAGTACTTC. As protein: CASSEGAGPLYYEQYF. The V call is TRBV25-1, the J call TRBJ2-7, with D perhaps matching TRBD1 (6 bases). The CDR3 contains 16 residues. The germline V and J ends were trimmed by 3 bases and 3 bases, with 18 bases remaining between them. Germline V lookup: CDR1 MGHDK, CDR2 SYGVNS.